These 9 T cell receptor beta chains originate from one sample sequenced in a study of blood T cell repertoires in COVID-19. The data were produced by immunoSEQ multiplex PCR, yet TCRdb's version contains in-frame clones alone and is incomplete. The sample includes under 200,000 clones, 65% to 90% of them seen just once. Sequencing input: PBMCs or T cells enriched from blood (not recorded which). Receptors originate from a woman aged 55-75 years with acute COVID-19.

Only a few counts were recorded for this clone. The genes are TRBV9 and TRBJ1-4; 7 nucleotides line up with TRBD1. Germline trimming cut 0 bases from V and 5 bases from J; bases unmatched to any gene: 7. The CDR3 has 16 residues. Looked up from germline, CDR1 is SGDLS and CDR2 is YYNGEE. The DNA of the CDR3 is TGTGCCAGCAGCGTAGTCGCAGGGGGTATAAATGAAAAACTGTTTTTT. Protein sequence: CASSVVAGGINEKLFF.

The CDR3 loop reads CASSTRPSTDTQYF. In nucleotides, the CDR3 is TGTGCCAGCAGCACTAGACCAAGCACAGATACGCAGTATTTT. The chain links TRBV6-5 to TRBJ2-3; tentatively, D is TRBD2 (5 bases). The CDR3 is 14 amino acids. Germline-derived CDR1 and CDR2 are MNHEY and SVGAGI. V was shortened by 6 bases and J by 0 bases, with 10 bases between the two germline ends.

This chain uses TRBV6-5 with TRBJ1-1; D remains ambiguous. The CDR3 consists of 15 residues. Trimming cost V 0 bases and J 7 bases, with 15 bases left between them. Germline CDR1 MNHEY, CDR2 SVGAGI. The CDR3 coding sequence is TGTGCCAGCAGTTACTCGGAGACGGGTCTCGATGAAGCTTTCTTT. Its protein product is CASSYSETGLDEAFF.

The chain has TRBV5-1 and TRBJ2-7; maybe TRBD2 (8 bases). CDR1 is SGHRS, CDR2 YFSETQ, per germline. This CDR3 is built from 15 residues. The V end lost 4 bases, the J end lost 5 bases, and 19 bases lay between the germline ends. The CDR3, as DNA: TGCGCCAGCAGCCGGGGGGGCGAGGGGGCGCACGAGCAGTACGTC. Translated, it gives CASSRGGEGAHEQYV.

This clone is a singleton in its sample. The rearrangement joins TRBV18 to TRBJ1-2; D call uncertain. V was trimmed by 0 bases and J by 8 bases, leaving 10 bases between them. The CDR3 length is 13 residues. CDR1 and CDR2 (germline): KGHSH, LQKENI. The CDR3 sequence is CASSPPGRFGYTF. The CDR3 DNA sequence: TGTGCCAGCTCACCACCGGGCAGGTTCGGCTACACCTTC.

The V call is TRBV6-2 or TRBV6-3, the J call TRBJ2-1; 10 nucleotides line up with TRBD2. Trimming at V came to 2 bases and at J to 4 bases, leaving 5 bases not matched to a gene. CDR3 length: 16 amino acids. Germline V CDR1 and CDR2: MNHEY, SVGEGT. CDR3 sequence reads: CASSYLAGEPYNEQFF. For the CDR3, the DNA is TGTGCCAGCAGTTACCTAGCGGGAGAGCCGTACAATGAGCAGTTCTTC.

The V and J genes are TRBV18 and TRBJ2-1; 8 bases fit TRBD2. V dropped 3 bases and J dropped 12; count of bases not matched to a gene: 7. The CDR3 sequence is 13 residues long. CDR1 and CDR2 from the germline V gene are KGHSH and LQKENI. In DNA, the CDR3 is TGTGCCAGCTCACCGGGACTAGTTGAACGGCAGTTCTTC. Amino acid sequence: CASSPGLVERQFF.

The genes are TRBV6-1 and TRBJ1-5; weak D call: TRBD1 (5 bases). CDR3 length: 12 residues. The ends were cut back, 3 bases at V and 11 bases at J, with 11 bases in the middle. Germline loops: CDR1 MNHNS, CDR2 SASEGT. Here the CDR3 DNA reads TGTGCCAGCAGTGAGACAGATCCGGCCCAGCATTTT. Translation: CASSETDPAQHF.

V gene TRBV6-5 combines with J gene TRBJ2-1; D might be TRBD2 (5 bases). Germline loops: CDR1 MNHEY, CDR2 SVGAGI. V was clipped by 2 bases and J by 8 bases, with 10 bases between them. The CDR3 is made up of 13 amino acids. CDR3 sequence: CASSYGLGDEQFF. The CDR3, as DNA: TGTGCCAGCAGTTACGGACTCGGCGATGAGCAGTTCTTC.